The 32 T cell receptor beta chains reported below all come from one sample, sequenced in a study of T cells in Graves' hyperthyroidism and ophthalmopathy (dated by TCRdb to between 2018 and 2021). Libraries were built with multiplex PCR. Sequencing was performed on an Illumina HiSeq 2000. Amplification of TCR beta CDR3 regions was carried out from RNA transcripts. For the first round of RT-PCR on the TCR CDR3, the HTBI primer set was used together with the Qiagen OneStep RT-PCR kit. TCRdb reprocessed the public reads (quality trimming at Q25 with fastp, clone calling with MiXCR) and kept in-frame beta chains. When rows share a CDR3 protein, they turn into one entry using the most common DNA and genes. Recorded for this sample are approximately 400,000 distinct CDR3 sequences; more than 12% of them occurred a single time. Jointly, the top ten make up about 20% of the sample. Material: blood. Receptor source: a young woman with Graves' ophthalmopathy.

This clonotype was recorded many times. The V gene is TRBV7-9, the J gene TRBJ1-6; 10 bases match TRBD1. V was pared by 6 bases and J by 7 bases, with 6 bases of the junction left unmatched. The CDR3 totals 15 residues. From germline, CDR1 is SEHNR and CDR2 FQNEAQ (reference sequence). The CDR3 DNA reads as TGTGCCAGCAGAGACAGGGGGCTGGTGAATTCACCCCTCCACTTT. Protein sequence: CASRDRGLVNSPLHF.

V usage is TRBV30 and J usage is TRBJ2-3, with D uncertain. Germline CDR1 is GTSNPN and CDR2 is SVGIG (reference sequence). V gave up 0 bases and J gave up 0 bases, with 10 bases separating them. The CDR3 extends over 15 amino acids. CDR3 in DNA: TGTGCCTGGAGTGTACGCGGAGAGAGCACAGATACGCAGTATTTT. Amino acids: CAWSVRGESTDTQYF.

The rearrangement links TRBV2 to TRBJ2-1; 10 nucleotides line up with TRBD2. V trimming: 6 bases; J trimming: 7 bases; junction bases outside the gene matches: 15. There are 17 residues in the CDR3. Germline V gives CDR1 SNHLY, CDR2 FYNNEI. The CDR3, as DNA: TGTGCCAGCAGCGGCCCAAGCGGGGGGGCCAGGATTAATGAGCAGTTCTTC. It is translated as CASSGPSGGARINEQFF.

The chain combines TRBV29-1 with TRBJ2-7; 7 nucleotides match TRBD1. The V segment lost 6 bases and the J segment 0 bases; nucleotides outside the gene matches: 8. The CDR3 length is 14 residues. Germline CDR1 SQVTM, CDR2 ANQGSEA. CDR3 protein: CSVRTGLRSYEQYF. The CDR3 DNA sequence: TGCAGCGTGAGGACAGGCCTCCGCTCCTACGAGCAGTACTTC.

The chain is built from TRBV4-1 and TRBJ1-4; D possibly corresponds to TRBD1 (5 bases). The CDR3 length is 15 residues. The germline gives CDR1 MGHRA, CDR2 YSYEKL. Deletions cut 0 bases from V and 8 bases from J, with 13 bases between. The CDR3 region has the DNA TGCGCCAGCAGCCAAGATCAGGGCAGACCAGAAAAACTGTTTTTT. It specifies CASSQDQGRPEKLFF.

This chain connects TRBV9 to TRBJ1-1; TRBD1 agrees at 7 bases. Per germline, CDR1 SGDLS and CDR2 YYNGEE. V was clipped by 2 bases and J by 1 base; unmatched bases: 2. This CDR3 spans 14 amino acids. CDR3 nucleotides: TGTGCCAGCAGCGTTTCAGGGGGGAACACTGAAGCTTTCTTT. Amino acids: CASSVSGGNTEAFF. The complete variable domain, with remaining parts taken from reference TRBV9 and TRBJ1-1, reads DSGVTQTPKHLITATGQRVTLRCSPRSGDLSVYWYQQSLDQGLQFLIQYYNGEERAKGNILERFSAQQFPDLHSELNLSSLELGDSALYFCASSVSGGNTEAFFGQGTRLTVV.

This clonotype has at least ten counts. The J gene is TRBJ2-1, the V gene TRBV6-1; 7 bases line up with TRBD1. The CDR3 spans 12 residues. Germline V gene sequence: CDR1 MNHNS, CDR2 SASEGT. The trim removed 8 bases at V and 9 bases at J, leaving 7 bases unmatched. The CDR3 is CASLRQGGEQFF. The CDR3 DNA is TGTGCCAGCTTGAGACAGGGTGGTGAGCAGTTCTTC.

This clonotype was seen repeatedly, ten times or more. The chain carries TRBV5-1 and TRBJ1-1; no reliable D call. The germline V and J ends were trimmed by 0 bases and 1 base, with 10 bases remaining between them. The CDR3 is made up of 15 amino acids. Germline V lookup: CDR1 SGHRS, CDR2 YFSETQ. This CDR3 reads CASSLEDPGNTEAFF. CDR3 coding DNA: TGCGCCAGCAGCTTGGAGGACCCCGGGAACACTGAAGCTTTCTTT.

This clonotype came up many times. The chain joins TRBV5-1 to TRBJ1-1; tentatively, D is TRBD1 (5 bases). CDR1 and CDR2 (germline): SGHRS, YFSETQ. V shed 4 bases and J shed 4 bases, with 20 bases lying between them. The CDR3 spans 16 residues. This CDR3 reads CASSPQRTGLGTEAFF. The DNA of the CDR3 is TGCGCCAGCAGCCCACAACGGACGGGGCTAGGCACTGAAGCTTTCTTT.

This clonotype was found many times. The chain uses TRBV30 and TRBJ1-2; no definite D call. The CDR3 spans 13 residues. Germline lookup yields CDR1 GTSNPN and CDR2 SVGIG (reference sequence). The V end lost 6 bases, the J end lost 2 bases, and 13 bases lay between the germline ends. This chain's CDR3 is CACRNTFNYGYTF. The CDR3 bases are TGTGCCTGCCGCAATACCTTCAACTATGGCTACACCTTC. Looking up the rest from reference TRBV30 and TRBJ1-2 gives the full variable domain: SQTIHQWPATLVQPVGSPLSLECTVEGTSNPNLYWYRQAAGRGLQLLFYSVGIGQISSEVPQNLSASRPQDRQFILSSKKLLLSDSGFYLCACRNTFNYGYTFGSGTRLTVV.

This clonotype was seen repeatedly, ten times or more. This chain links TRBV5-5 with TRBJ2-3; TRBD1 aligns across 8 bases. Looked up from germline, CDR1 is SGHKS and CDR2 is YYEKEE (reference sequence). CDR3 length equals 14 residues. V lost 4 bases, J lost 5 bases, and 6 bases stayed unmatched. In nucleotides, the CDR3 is TGTGCCAGCAGCAGGACAGGGTTGGTAGATACGCAGTATTTT. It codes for CASSRTGLVDTQYF.

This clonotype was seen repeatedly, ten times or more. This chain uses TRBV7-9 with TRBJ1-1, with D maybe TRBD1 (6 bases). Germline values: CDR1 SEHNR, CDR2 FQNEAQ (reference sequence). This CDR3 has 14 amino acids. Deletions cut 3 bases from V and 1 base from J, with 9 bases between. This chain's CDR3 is CASSFGTQNTEAFF. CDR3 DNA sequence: TGTGCCAGCAGCTTTGGGACACAGAACACTGAAGCTTTCTTT.

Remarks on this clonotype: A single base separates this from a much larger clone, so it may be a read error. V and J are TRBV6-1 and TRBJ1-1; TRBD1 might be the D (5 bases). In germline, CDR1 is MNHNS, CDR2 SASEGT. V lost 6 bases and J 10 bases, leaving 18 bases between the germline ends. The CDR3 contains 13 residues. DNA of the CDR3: TGTGCCAGCAGAGACAGTACTATCCTCGGAGCTTTCTTT. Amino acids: CASRDSTILGAFF.

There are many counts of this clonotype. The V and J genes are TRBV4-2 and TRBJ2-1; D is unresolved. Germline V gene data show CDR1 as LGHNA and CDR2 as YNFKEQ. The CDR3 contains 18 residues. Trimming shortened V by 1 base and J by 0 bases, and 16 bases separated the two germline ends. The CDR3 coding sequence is TGTGCCAGCAGCCAAGGAAGGGTGATGCCTAGCTCCTACAATGAGCAGTTCTTC. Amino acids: CASSQGRVMPSSYNEQFF.

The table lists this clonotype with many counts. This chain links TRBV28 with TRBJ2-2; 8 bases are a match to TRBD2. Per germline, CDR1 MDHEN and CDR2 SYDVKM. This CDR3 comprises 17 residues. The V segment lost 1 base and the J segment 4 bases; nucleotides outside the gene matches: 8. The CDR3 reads CASSLLGGGTSTGELFF. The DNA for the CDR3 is TGTGCCAGCAGTTTATTAGGCGGGGGGACCTCCACCGGGGAGCTGTTTTTT.

This chain's CDR3 is CASSEELPPIINSNTGELFF. CDR3 coding DNA: TGTGCCAGCAGTGAAGAATTACCACCAATTATAAATTCGAACACCGGGGAGCTGTTTTTT. This rearrangement joins TRBV2 to TRBJ2-2; D not certain. Germline CDR1 SNHLY, CDR2 FYNNEI. There are 20 residues in the CDR3. V was pared by 1 base and J by 0 bases, with 21 bases between. The whole variable domain, remainder taken from reference TRBV2 and TRBJ2-2, is EPEVTQTPSHQVTQMGQEVILRCVPISNHLYFYWYRQILGQKVEFLVSFYNNEISEKSEIFDDQFSVERPDGSNFTLKIRSTKLEDSAMYFCASSEELPPIINSNTGELFFGEGSRLTVL.

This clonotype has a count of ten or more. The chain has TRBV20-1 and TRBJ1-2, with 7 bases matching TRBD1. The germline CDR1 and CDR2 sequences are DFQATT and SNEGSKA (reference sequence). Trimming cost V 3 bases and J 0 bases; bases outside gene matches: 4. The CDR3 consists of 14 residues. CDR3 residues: CSARGTDANYGYTF. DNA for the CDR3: TGCAGTGCTAGGGGGACAGATGCTAACTATGGCTACACCTTC.

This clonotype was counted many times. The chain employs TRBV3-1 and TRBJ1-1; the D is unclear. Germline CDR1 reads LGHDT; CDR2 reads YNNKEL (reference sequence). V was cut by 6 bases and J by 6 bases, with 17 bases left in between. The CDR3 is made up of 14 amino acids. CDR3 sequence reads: CASRPPQDSAEAFF. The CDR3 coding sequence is TGTGCCAGCAGACCCCCTCAGGATTCTGCTGAAGCTTTCTTT.

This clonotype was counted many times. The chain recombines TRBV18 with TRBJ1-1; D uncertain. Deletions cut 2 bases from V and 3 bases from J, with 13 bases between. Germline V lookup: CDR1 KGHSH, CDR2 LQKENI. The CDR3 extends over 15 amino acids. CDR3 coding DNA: TGTGCCAGCTCACCAGGTCCGGCAATGGACACTGAAGCTTTCTTT. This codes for CASSPGPAMDTEAFF.

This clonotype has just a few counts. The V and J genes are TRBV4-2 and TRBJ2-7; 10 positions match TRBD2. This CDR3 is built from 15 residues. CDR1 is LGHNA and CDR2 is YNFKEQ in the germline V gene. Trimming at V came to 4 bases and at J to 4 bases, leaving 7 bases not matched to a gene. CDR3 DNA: TGTGCCAGCAGCCTTTCTAGCGGGGGAGGGTACGAGCAGTACTTC. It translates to CASSLSSGGGYEQYF.

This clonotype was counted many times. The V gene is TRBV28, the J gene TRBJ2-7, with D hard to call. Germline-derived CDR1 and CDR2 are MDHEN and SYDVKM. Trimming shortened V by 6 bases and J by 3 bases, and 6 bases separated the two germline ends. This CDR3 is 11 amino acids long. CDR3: CASSARYEQYF. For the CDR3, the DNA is TGTGCCAGCAGCGCCCGCTACGAGCAGTACTTC.

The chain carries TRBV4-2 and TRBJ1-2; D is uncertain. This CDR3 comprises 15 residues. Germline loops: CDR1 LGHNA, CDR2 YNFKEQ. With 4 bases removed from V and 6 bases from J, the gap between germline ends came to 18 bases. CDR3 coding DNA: TGTGCCAGCAGCCCTGCCGTCGTGGGGATTAATGGCTACACCTTC. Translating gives CASSPAVVGINGYTF.

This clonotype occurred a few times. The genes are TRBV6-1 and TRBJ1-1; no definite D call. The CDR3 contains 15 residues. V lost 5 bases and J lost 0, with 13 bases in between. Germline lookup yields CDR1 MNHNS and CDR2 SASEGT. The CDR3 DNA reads TGTGCCAGCAGTCCTTTCCGTACCTTGAACACTGAAGCTTTCTTT. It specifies CASSPFRTLNTEAFF.

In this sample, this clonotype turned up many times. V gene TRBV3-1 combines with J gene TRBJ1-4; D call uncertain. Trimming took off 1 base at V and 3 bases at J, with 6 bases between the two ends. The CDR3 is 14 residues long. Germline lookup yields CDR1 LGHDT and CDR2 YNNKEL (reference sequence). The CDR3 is CASSQASSNEKLFF. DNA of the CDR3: TGTGCCAGCAGCCAAGCCAGCTCTAATGAAAAACTGTTTTTT. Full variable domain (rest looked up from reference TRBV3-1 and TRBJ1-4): DTAVSQTPKYLVTQMGNDKSIKCEQNLGHDTMYWYKQDSKKFLKIMFSYNNKELIINETVPNRFSPKSPDKAHLNLHINSLELGDSAVYFCASSQASSNEKLFFGSGTQLSVL.

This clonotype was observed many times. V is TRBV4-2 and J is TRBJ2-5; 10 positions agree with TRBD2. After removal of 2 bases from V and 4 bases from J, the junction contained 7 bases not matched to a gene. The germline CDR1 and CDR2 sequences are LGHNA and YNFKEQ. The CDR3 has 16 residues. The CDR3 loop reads CASSQYSGGQGETQYF. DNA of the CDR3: TGTGCCAGCAGCCAATATAGCGGGGGGCAGGGAGAGACCCAGTACTTC.

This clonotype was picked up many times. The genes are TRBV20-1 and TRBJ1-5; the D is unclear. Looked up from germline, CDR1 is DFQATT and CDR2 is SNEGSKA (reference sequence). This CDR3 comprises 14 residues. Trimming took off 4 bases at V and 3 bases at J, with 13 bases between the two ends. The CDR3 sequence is CSAKSISVNQPQHF. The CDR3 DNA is TGCAGTGCTAAGTCCATTTCCGTCAATCAGCCCCAGCATTTT.

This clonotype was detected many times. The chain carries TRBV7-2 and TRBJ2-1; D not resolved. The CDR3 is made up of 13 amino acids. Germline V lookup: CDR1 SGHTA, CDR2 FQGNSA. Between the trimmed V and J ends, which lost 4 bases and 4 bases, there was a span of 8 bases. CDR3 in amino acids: CASSSMEYNEQFF. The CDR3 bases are TGTGCCAGCAGCTCGATGGAGTACAATGAGCAGTTCTTC.

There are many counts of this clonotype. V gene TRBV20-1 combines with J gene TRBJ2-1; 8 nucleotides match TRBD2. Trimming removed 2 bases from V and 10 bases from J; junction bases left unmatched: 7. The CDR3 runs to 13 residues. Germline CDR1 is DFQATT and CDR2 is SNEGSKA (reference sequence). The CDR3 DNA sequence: TGCAGTGCTAGAAACGGGGGGGCTGTAGAGCAGTTCTTC. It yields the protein CSARNGGAVEQFF.

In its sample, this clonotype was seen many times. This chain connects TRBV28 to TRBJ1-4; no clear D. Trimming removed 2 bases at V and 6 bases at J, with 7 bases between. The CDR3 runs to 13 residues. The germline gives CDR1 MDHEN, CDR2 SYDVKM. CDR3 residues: CASSLRVDEKLFF. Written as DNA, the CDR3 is TGTGCCAGCAGTTTACGAGTTGATGAAAAACTGTTTTTT.

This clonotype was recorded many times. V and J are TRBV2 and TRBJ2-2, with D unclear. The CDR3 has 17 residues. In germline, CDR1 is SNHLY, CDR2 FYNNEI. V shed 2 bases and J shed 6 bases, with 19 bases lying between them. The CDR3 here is CASSESFQHPRPGELFF. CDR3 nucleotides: TGTGCCAGCAGTGAAAGTTTTCAACACCCTCGGCCCGGGGAGCTGTTTTTT. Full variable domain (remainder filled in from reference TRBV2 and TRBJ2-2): EPEVTQTPSHQVTQMGQEVILRCVPISNHLYFYWYRQILGQKVEFLVSFYNNEISEKSEIFDDQFSVERPDGSNFTLKIRSTKLEDSAMYFCASSESFQHPRPGELFFGEGSRLTVL.

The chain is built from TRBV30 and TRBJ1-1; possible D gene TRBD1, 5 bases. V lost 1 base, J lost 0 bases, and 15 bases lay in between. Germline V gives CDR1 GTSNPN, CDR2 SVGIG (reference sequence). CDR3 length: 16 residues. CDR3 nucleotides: TGTGCCTGGAGTGGACAGCTAGGCTACATGAACACTGAAGCTTTCTTT. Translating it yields CAWSGQLGYMNTEAFF.

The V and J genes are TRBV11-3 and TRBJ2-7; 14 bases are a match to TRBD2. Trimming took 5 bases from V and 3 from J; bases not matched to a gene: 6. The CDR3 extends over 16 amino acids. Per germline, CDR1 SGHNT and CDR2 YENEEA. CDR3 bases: TGTGCCAGCAGCCTCCCTGGGACTAGCGGGGGCTACGAGCAGTACTTC. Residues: CASSLPGTSGGYEQYF.